The 19 T cell receptor beta chains presented below share a single source sample, sequenced in a study of cytomegalovirus exposure and HLA in healthy donors. In the PCR, 60 Vbeta and 13 Jbeta primers were used. Using immunoSEQ multiplex PCR, the repertoire was profiled, and TCRdb retains in-frame clones only, with some absent. The sample consists of 150,000 to 200,000 clones, approximately 70% of them appearing once. Source material: PBMCs. The receptors come from a young woman in good health and CMV-seronegative.

The rearrangement links TRBV5-1 to TRBJ1-2; TRBD1 agrees at 12 bases. V was pared by 4 bases and J by 2 bases, with 9 bases of the junction left unmatched. CDR1 and CDR2 (germline): SGHRS, YFSETQ. This CDR3 contains 17 residues. CDR3 protein: CASSLTSGTGGNYGYTF. The CDR3 region has the DNA TGCGCCAGCAGCCTAACTTCCGGGACAGGGGGCAACTATGGCTACACCTTC.

The rearrangement joins TRBV7-9 to TRBJ1-1, with D tentatively TRBD1 (5 bases). The CDR3 consists of 15 residues. V lost 3 bases, J lost 1 base, and 12 bases lay in between. Germline V gene lookup returns CDR1 SEHNR and CDR2 FQNEAQ (reference sequence). The CDR3 sequence is CASSLGGSSNTEAFF. The CDR3 nucleotides are TGTGCCAGCAGCTTGGGGGGGAGTTCGAACACTGAAGCTTTCTTT.

This chain links TRBV4-2 with TRBJ2-7, with D maybe TRBD2 (6 bases). The CDR3 covers 17 residues. Per germline, CDR1 LGHNA and CDR2 YNFKEQ. The V end lost 0 bases, the J end lost 2 bases, and 17 bases lay between the germline ends. The chain's CDR3 is CASSQEVGLAMAYEQYF. As DNA, the CDR3 is TGTGCCAGCAGCCAAGAGGTCGGTCTAGCGATGGCCTACGAGCAGTACTTC.

V usage is TRBV9 and J usage is TRBJ2-2, with D possibly being TRBD1 (5 bases). CDR3 length: 14 residues. Germline values: CDR1 SGDLS, CDR2 YYNGEE. V was cut by 4 bases and J by 5 bases, with 12 bases left in between. The CDR3 DNA is TGTGCCAGCAGCAAATATCAGGGTACCGGGGAGCTGTTTTTT. It specifies CASSKYQGTGELFF.

The V and J genes are TRBV7-6 and TRBJ2-7; TRBD2 agrees at 10 bases. The V gene end was trimmed by 3 bases and the J gene end by 6 bases; junction bases not matched to a gene: 14. The CDR3 contains 17 residues. CDR1 SGHVS and CDR2 FNYEAQ come from the germline V gene. CDR3 loop: CASSLFTSGTRAGEQYF. The CDR3 region has the DNA TGTGCCAGCAGCTTGTTCACTAGCGGGACCCGGGCGGGCGAGCAGTACTTC. Full variable domain (missing parts from reference TRBV7-6 and TRBJ2-7): GAGVSQSPRYKVTKRGQDVALRCDPISGHVSLYWYRQALGQGPEFLTYFNYEAQQDKSGLPNDRFSAERPEGSISTLTIQRTEQRDSAMYRCASSLFTSGTRAGEQYFGPGTRLTVT.

The genes are TRBV10-3 and TRBJ2-7; TRBD1 might be the D (5 bases). This CDR3 has 12 residues. The V and J ends lost 7 bases and 1 base respectively, with 8 bases between them. Germline CDR1 and CDR2: ENHRY and SYGVKD. DNA of the CDR3: TGTGCCATCAAGACAGATTCCTACGAGCAGTACTTC. As protein: CAIKTDSYEQYF.

The rearrangement joins TRBV4-3 to TRBJ2-1, with a tentative D call TRBD2 (6 bases). CDR1 is LGHNA and CDR2 is YSLEER in the germline V gene. The V end lost 1 base, the J end lost 8 bases, and 15 bases lay between the germline ends. CDR3 length equals 15 residues. CDR3 DNA: TGCGCCAGCAGCCAAGGTTCGACTAGTGTCTATGAGCAGTTCTTC. It translates to CASSQGSTSVYEQFF.

The chain is built from TRBV19 and TRBJ2-2; TRBD1 matches at 10 bases. The CDR3 is 16 residues long. Germline V gives CDR1 LNHDA, CDR2 SQIVND (reference sequence). V lost 6 bases, J lost 7 bases, and 11 bases stayed unmatched. CDR3 sequence (DNA): TGTGCCAGTAGGCGGGGAGACAGGGGGCGTCTCGGGGAGCTGTTTTTT. As protein: CASRRGDRGRLGELFF.

The chain uses TRBV6-1 and TRBJ1-1; D call uncertain. The germline V gene encodes CDR1 MNHNS and CDR2 SASEGT. Deletions cut 2 bases from V and 0 bases from J, with 7 bases between. CDR3 length equals 14 residues. The CDR3 here is CASSETTVNTEAFF. The CDR3 DNA follows: TGTGCCAGCAGTGAAACAACAGTGAACACTGAAGCTTTCTTT.

V is TRBV5-1 and J is TRBJ2-3; a possible D gene is TRBD2 (6 bases). Trimming left V 4 bases short and J 1 base short, with 10 bases between. Germline values: CDR1 SGHRS, CDR2 YFSETQ. The length of the CDR3 is 14 residues. The CDR3 reads CASSATRGTDTQYF. CDR3 coding DNA: TGCGCCAGCAGCGCGACTAGGGGCACAGATACGCAGTATTTT.

This clone occurred a few times. The chain combines TRBV7-6 with TRBJ2-5; TRBD2 might be the D (6 bases). The V gene's germline CDR1 is SGHVS and CDR2 FNYEAQ. V lost 3 bases, J lost 1 base, and 15 bases lay in between. The CDR3 covers 16 residues. Here the CDR3 reads CASSLGGLITQETQYF. CDR3 coding DNA: TGTGCCAGCAGCTTGGGAGGACTTATAACCCAAGAGACCCAGTACTTC.

The chain employs TRBV19 and TRBJ2-7; perhaps TRBD1 as D (6 bases). The germline V gene has CDR1 LNHDA and CDR2 SQIVND (reference sequence). The CDR3 runs 15 residues. The ends were cut back, 5 bases at V and 3 bases at J, with 17 bases in the middle. The CDR3 reads CASSDVNRDDYEQYF. DNA for the CDR3: TGTGCCAGTAGTGACGTGAACAGGGATGACTACGAGCAGTACTTC. The whole variable domain, remainder taken from reference TRBV19 and TRBJ2-7, is DGGITQSPKYLFRKEGQNVTLSCEQNLNHDAMYWYRQDPGQGLRLIYYSQIVNDFQKGDIAEGYSVSREKKESFPLTVTSAQKNPTAFYLCASSDVNRDDYEQYFGPGTRLTVT.

Turning to this clone: The junction departs from the called germline gene at one end, perhaps through a read error. The genes are TRBV11-2 and TRBJ2-5; D is perhaps TRBD1 (6 bases). Germline CDR1 reads SGHAT; CDR2 reads FQNNGV. This CDR3 contains 16 residues. The CDR3 here is CASSSLIGTIQEAQYF. CDR3 DNA: TGTGCCAGCAGCTCGCTAATCGGGACAATACAAGAGGCCCAGTACTTC.

The chain is built from TRBV5-5 and TRBJ2-7; D may be TRBD1 (5 bases). With 2 bases removed from V and 0 bases from J, the gap between germline ends came to 12 bases. CDR3 length: 15 residues. Germline CDR1 reads SGHKS; CDR2 reads YYEKEE (reference sequence). CDR3 nucleotide sequence: TGTGCCAGCAGCTTCAGGGTTTCCCTCTCCTACGAGCAGTACTTC. This gives the protein CASSFRVSLSYEQYF.

The V and J genes are TRBV30 and TRBJ1-6; D perhaps matches TRBD1 (6 bases). The CDR3 contains 15 residues. Per germline, CDR1 GTSNPN and CDR2 SVGIG (reference sequence). V was cut by 0 bases and J by 2 bases, with 8 bases left in between. This CDR3 reads CAWSVGGTYNSPLHF. CDR3 coding DNA: TGTGCCTGGAGTGTAGGGGGAACCTATAATTCACCCCTCCACTTT.

V usage is TRBV11-2 and J usage is TRBJ1-1; D is unresolved. Germline V CDR1 and CDR2: SGHAT, FQNNGV. The CDR3 has 15 amino acids. Trimming shortened V by 3 bases and J by 1 base, and 12 bases separated the two germline ends. Here the CDR3 DNA reads TGTGCCAGCAGCTTCGGGGTCGCAGCGAACACTGAAGCTTTCTTT. Amino acids: CASSFGVAANTEAFF.

This clone has only a few counts. The V call is TRBV2, the J call TRBJ2-3; 7 bases fit TRBD1. Germline CDR1 is SNHLY and CDR2 is FYNNEI. The CDR3 totals 14 residues. After removal of 7 bases from V and 9 bases from J, the junction contained 13 bases not matched to a gene. CDR3 DNA: TGTGCCAGCAAGATTGAGGGGGCGAGGGGAACGCAGTATTTT. Translated, it gives CASKIEGARGTQYF.

This clone has just a few counts. For the CDR3, the DNA is TGTGCCAGCAGTTCACGGCGGGGGACAGGTTCCTACGAGCAGTACTTC. Protein: CASSSRRGTGSYEQYF. The V gene is TRBV27, the J gene TRBJ2-5, with TRBD1 as a possible D gene (8 bases). The J call may be in error: the DNA end matches TRBJ2-7 better. Germline V gene sequence: CDR1 MNHEY, CDR2 SMNVEV (reference sequence). There are 16 residues in the CDR3.

The V call is TRBV14, the J call TRBJ2-7, with D possibly being TRBD1 (5 bases). The germline CDR1 and CDR2 sequences are SGHDN and FVKESK. Trimming took off 1 base at V and 3 bases at J, with 16 bases between the two ends. The CDR3 length is 16 residues. The CDR3 here is CASSQVVRGSHYEQYF. The CDR3, as DNA: TGTGCCAGCAGCCAAGTTGTAAGGGGATCTCACTACGAGCAGTACTTC.